The 9 T cell receptor beta chains below come from one sample, sequenced in a study of neurological immune-mediated disorders. TCRdb redid the calling of the 5' RACE reads with MiXCR, one entry per CDR3 protein. The sample holds around 71,000 distinct CDR3 sequences, roughly an eighth seen once. This sample's time point: longitudinal time-point 1 (baseline). The sequenced sample consisted of PBMCs. These receptors were obtained from a female donor with HTLV-1-associated myelopathy (HAM/TSP).

The rearrangement uses TRBV6-6 and TRBJ2-6, with no clear D. CDR1 and CDR2 from the germline V gene are MNHNY and SVGAGI (reference sequence). Deletions cut 6 bases from V and 0 bases from J, with 9 bases between. CDR3 size: 15 residues. The CDR3 bases are TGTGCCAGCAGCTCGGTGGACTCTGGGGCCAACGTCCTGACTTTC. Residues: CASSSVDSGANVLTF.

As concerns this clonotype: A read error may be the cause here, since a much bigger clone is one base away. Here the CDR3 DNA reads TGTGCCAGTAAACGAGCGGGGGGGTTTGGGAGCATAGATACGCAGTATTTT. It codes for CASKRAGGFGSIDTQYF. The J gene is TRBJ2-3, the V gene TRBV6-5; 10 bases are a match to TRBD2. The CDR3 runs to 17 residues. In germline, CDR1 is MNHEY, CDR2 SVGAGI.

On this clonotype: At one end, the junction sequence differs from germline, possibly due to a read error. The chain is built from TRBV18 and TRBJ1-2; D is undetermined. Germline loops: CDR1 KGHSH, CDR2 LQKENI. This CDR3 spans 13 amino acids. The DNA for the CDR3 is TGTGCCAGCTCATCCACACCTAACTATAGCTACACCTTC. It is translated as CASSSTPNYSYTF.

This clonotype has ten or more counts. The chain joins TRBV29-1 to TRBJ2-1; no definite D call. V was clipped by 5 bases and J by 6 bases, with 5 bases between them. There are 10 residues in the CDR3. Germline V gives CDR1 SQVTM, CDR2 ANQGSEA. CDR3 sequence reads: CSVNSNEQFF. In DNA, the CDR3 is TGCAGCGTTAATAGCAATGAGCAGTTCTTC.

On this clonotype: A much larger clone differs from this one at a single base, so this may be a read error. The J gene is TRBJ2-3, the V gene TRBV2; unclear D gene. CDR3 length: 12 amino acids. CDR1 SNHLY and CDR2 FYNNEI come from the germline V gene. In DNA form, the CDR3 reads TGTGCCAGCAGCGGCTCCTCGTACAGTCTGCATTTT. This codes for CASSGSSYSLHF.

Ten or more counts support this clonotype. The chain has TRBV9 and TRBJ1-1; TRBD1 agrees at 10 bases. The CDR3 runs 15 residues. Per the germline V gene, CDR1 is SGDLS and CDR2 is YYNGEE. With V trimmed by 0 bases and J by 5 bases, 4 bases remained unmatched. CDR3 sequence: CASSVDGQGGTEAFF. CDR3 in DNA: TGTGCCAGCAGCGTAGACGGACAGGGGGGTACTGAAGCTTTCTTT. The entire variable domain, with the rest obtained from reference TRBV9 and TRBJ1-1, is as follows: DSGVTQTPKHLITATGQRVTLRCSPRSGDLSVYWYQQSLDQGLQFLIQYYNGEERAKGNILERFSAQQFPDLHSELNLSSLELGDSALYFCASSVDGQGGTEAFFGQGTRLTVV.

Many counts were recorded for this clonotype. The CDR3 DNA reads as TGTGCCATCAGCCAGGGGGGGGGAGACATTCAGTACTTC. Its translation is CAISQGGGDIQYF. The rearrangement uses TRBV10-3 and TRBJ2-4; either TRBD1 or TRBD2 may fit D (7 bases each). CDR3 length: 13 amino acids. V was shortened by 6 bases and J by 8 bases, with 14 bases between the two germline ends. Germline V gene sequence: CDR1 ENHRY, CDR2 SYGVKD.

The sample holds many counts of this clonotype. The V gene is TRBV7-2, the J gene TRBJ1-2; 8 nucleotides line up with TRBD1. CDR3 size: 12 residues. The junction had 3 bases not matched to a gene; V was cut back by 6 bases and J by 6 bases. Germline assignment: CDR1 SGHTA and CDR2 FQGNSA. CDR3 nucleotides: TGTGCCAGCAGTCAGGGGGCCGATGGCTACACCTTC. Translated: CASSQGADGYTF.

This clonotype was picked up many times. This chain links TRBV2 with TRBJ2-7, with TRBD2 matching 8 bases. Trimming took 1 base from V and 5 from J; bases not matched to a gene: 7. CDR3 length equals 15 residues. Germline loops: CDR1 SNHLY, CDR2 FYNNEI. The CDR3 sequence: CASSEEGLGANEQYF. CDR3 in DNA: TGTGCCAGCAGTGAAGAGGGACTAGGGGCCAACGAGCAGTACTTC. The full variable domain, its missing parts supplied by reference TRBV2 and TRBJ2-7, is EPEVTQTPSHQVTQMGQEVILRCVPISNHLYFYWYRQILGQKVEFLVSFYNNEISEKSEIFDDQFSVERPDGSNFTLKIRSTKLEDSAMYFCASSEEGLGANEQYFGPGTRLTVT.